This T cell receptor (beta chain) was sequenced for a study of T cell responses to AZD1222 COVID-19 vaccine. Overall study: Both about-4-week and about-12-week second-dose recipients were combined. Overall study findings and caveats: In all cases, repertoires were sampled only after the peak T cell response. Reportedly, close to half of spike-specific TCRs are directed against unmutated variant regions. Vaccine-related CD4 TCRs covered spike, predominating at 160-218 and 743-854.

With regard to this clone: Its antigen is unknown.

V lost 4 bases and J lost 0; bases outside the gene matches: 5. CDR3 length equals 16 residues. Germline CDR1 SEHNR, CDR2 FQNEAQ (reference sequence). This table comes from immunoSEQ multiplex PCR, and its TCRdb copy is limited to in-frame clones, with some not included. Among roughly 97,000 clones listed, nearly 90% were seen once. The source of this sequence is an adult in good health. The gene calls are TRBV7-9 and TRBJ2-2, with TRBD2 matching 7 bases. Sequencing was performed on peripheral blood, taken on day 0 of AZD1222 vaccination. DNA for the CDR3: TGTGCCAGCAGCTCCCTAGGACTAGCGAACACCGGGGAGCTGTTTTTT. As protein: CASSSLGLANTGELFF.